A selection of T cell receptor beta chains follows, all from one sample in a study of cytomegalovirus exposure and HLA in healthy donors. The protocol was immunoSEQ multiplex PCR, while the TCRdb copy is restricted to in-frame clones and leaves out a portion. Altogether 100,000 or so clones are present, roughly three quarters being singletons, with the ten largest covering 4%. Source material: PBMCs. These receptors originate from a woman aged 45-65 years in good health and CMV-seropositive. The CDR3 runs from the conserved cysteine through the conserved F or W. The D gene is left open where the match is weak. Size is stated for part of the rows, as once, few or many counts, or as a class when the clone is expanded.

D gene: TRBD1; V gene: TRBV5-6; J gene: TRBJ2-1; clone size: .; CDR3 protein: CASSLDGTGGNEQFF; CDR3 DNA: TGTGCCAGCAGCTTGGATGGGACAGGGGGCAATGAGCAGTTCTTC
D gene: TRBD1; V gene: TRBV9; J gene: TRBJ1-1; clone size: .; CDR3 protein: CASSVNQQGASTEAFF; CDR3 DNA: TGTGCCAGCAGCGTAAATCAACAGGGGGCAAGCACTGAAGCTTTCTTT
D gene: .; V gene: TRBV2; J gene: TRBJ1-1; clone size: .; CDR3 protein: CASSEWAENTEAFF; CDR3 DNA: TGTGCCAGCAGTGAATGGGCAGAGAACACTGAAGCTTTCTTT
D gene: .; V gene: TRBV9; J gene: TRBJ2-1; clone size: .; CDR3 protein: CASSVGVTNNEQFF; CDR3 DNA: TGTGCCAGCAGCGTGGGTGTAACTAACAATGAGCAGTTCTTC
D gene: .; V gene: TRBV7-4; J gene: TRBJ2-3; clone size: .; CDR3 protein: CASSLLGDTQYF; CDR3 DNA: TGTGCCAGCAGCTTACTAGGTGATACGCAGTATTTT
D gene: .; V gene: TRBV7-9; J gene: TRBJ2-1; clone size: .; CDR3 protein: CASSPPVGGAYNEQFF; CDR3 DNA: TGTGCCAGCAGCCCGCCGGTGGGGGGGGCTTACAATGAGCAGTTCTTC
D gene: .; V gene: TRBV6-5; J gene: TRBJ1-1; clone size: .; CDR3 protein: CASSPEAARGAFF; CDR3 DNA: TGTGCCAGCAGTCCTGAGGCGGCCCGTGGAGCTTTCTTT
D gene: TRBD1; V gene: TRBV7-9; J gene: TRBJ2-7; clone size: .; CDR3 protein: CASSSPDRPYEQYF; CDR3 DNA: TGTGCCAGCAGCTCCCCGGACAGGCCCTACGAGCAGTACTTC
D gene: TRBD1; V gene: TRBV30; J gene: TRBJ2-7; clone size: .; CDR3 protein: CAWSASKDTGARQYF; CDR3 DNA: TGTGCCTGGAGTGCCAGCAAAGACACAGGGGCCAGGCAGTACTTC
D gene: .; V gene: TRBV7-9; J gene: TRBJ2-2; clone size: .; CDR3 protein: CASSLPLGMGTGELFF; CDR3 DNA: TGTGCCAGCAGCTTACCCCTCGGGATGGGTACCGGGGAGCTGTTTTTT
D gene: TRBD2; V gene: TRBV5-1; J gene: TRBJ2-7; clone size: few; CDR3 protein: CASSSPTAGGSSYEQYF; CDR3 DNA: TGCGCCAGCAGCTCTCCTACGGCCGGCGGGAGCTCCTACGAGCAGTACTTC
D gene: TRBD2; V gene: TRBV19; J gene: TRBJ2-7; clone size: .; CDR3 protein: CASRREGPYEQYF; CDR3 DNA: TGTGCCAGTAGGAGGGAGGGTCCCTACGAGCAGTACTTC
D gene: .; V gene: TRBV9; J gene: TRBJ1-1; clone size: .; CDR3 protein: CASSVDGGGGTEAFF; CDR3 DNA: TGTGCCAGCAGCGTAGACGGGGGAGGGGGCACTGAAGCTTTCTTT
D gene: TRBD2; V gene: TRBV5-6; J gene: TRBJ2-1; clone size: .; CDR3 protein: CASWRTSGAFVGPRNEQFF; CDR3 DNA: TGTGCCAGCTGGAGGACTAGCGGGGCTTTTGTGGGCCCCCGCAATGAGCAGTTCTTC
D gene: TRBD2; V gene: TRBV4-2; J gene: TRBJ2-7; clone size: .; CDR3 protein: CASSQEKAGGYEQYF; CDR3 DNA: TGTGCCAGCAGCCAAGAAAAAGCGGGAGGTTACGAGCAGTACTTC
D gene: .; V gene: TRBV6-6; J gene: TRBJ2-1; clone size: few; CDR3 protein: CASLKRGGTSYNEQFF; CDR3 DNA: TGTGCCAGCCTTAAAAGGGGGGGGACATCTTACAATGAGCAGTTCTTC
D gene: .; V gene: TRBV14; J gene: TRBJ2-7; clone size: .; CDR3 protein: CASSQDLTSYEQYF; CDR3 DNA: TGTGCCAGCAGCCAAGATTTGACATCCTACGAGCAGTACTTC
D gene: .; V gene: TRBV7-6; J gene: TRBJ2-5; clone size: .; CDR3 protein: CASSPKGTAQETQYF; CDR3 DNA: TGTGCCAGCAGCCCAAAAGGAACAGCCCAAGAGACCCAGTACTTC
D gene: TRBD1; V gene: TRBV19; J gene: TRBJ1-1; clone size: .; CDR3 protein: CASSIRDRGHTEAFF; CDR3 DNA: TGTGCCAGTAGTATCCGGGACAGGGGGCACACTGAAGCTTTCTTT
D gene: .; V gene: TRBV4-2; J gene: TRBJ1-1; clone size: .; CDR3 protein: CASSQGHRNTEAFF; CDR3 DNA: TGTGCCAGCAGCCAAGGGCATCGGAACACTGAAGCTTTCTTT
D gene: .; V gene: TRBV6-5; J gene: TRBJ1-6; clone size: .; CDR3 protein: CASSYFGGAPNSPLHF; CDR3 DNA: TGTGCCAGCAGTTATTTCGGGGGGGCACCTAATTCACCCCTCCACTTT
D gene: TRBD2; V gene: TRBV10-2; J gene: TRBJ2-7; clone size: .; CDR3 protein: CASSRTSDYEQYF; CDR3 DNA: TGCGCCAGCAGTCGGACTAGCGACTACGAGCAGTACTTC
D gene: .; V gene: TRBV27; J gene: TRBJ2-7; clone size: .; CDR3 protein: CASSLSIVGGSGYEQYF; CDR3 DNA: TGTGCCAGCAGTTTATCCATCGTGGGGGGTTCAGGCTACGAGCAGTACTTC
D gene: TRBD1; V gene: TRBV7-2; J gene: TRBJ1-1; clone size: .; CDR3 protein: CASSLGTGTGSTEAFF; CDR3 DNA: TGTGCCAGCAGCTTAGGCACCGGGACAGGGAGTACTGAAGCTTTCTTT
D gene: .; V gene: TRBV5-1; J gene: TRBJ1-2; clone size: .; CDR3 protein: CASSTPTTNYGYTF; CDR3 DNA: TGCGCCAGCAGCACGCCGACAACTAACTATGGCTACACCTTC
D gene: TRBD2; V gene: TRBV7-6; J gene: TRBJ2-7; clone size: .; CDR3 protein: CASSPSASGRLSYEQYF; CDR3 DNA: TGTGCCAGCAGCCCATCGGCTAGCGGGAGATTGTCCTACGAGCAGTACTTC
D gene: .; V gene: TRBV9; J gene: TRBJ2-3; clone size: .; CDR3 protein: CASSVVGQGLTDTQYF; CDR3 DNA: TGTGCCAGCAGCGTAGTAGGTCAGGGGTTGACAGATACGCAGTATTTT
D gene: TRBD1; V gene: TRBV29-1; J gene: TRBJ1-4; clone size: .; CDR3 protein: CSVEDWTGPGGGLFF; CDR3 DNA: TGCAGCGTTGAAGATTGGACAGGGCCTGGGGGGGGGCTGTTTTTT
D gene: TRBD1; V gene: TRBV2; J gene: TRBJ1-5; clone size: .; CDR3 protein: CARGGLGTGNQPQHF; CDR3 DNA: TGTGCCAGAGGGGGATTGGGGACAGGGAATCAGCCCCAGCATTTT
D gene: TRBD1; V gene: TRBV2; J gene: TRBJ1-2; clone size: once; CDR3 protein: CASSGLTGGVGYTF; CDR3 DNA: TGTGCCAGCAGTGGGCTGACAGGGGGCGTTGGCTACACCTTC
D gene: .; V gene: TRBV19; J gene: TRBJ2-1; clone size: .; CDR3 protein: CASSPTSYNEQFF; CDR3 DNA: TGTGCCAGTTCTCCCACTAGCTACAATGAGCAGTTCTTC
D gene: .; V gene: TRBV2; J gene: TRBJ2-1; clone size: once; CDR3 protein: CASTGGAGRYNEQFF; CDR3 DNA: TGTGCCAGCACCGGAGGGGCAGGGAGGTACAATGAGCAGTTCTTC
D gene: TRBD2; V gene: TRBV11-2; J gene: TRBJ2-1; clone size: .; CDR3 protein: CASSPSTSGSRYNEQFF; CDR3 DNA: TGTGCCAGCAGCCCGTCGACTAGCGGGTCTCGGTACAATGAGCAGTTCTTC
D gene: TRBD2; V gene: TRBV10-2; J gene: TRBJ2-5; clone size: .; CDR3 protein: CASRPPASGNRETQYF; CDR3 DNA: TGCGCCAGCAGACCCCCAGCTAGCGGGAATCGAGAGACCCAGTACTTC
D gene: .; V gene: TRBV6-5; J gene: TRBJ1-4; clone size: .; CDR3 protein: CASSSKTHPTEKLFF; CDR3 DNA: TGTGCCAGCAGTTCCAAAACGCACCCGACAGAAAAACTGTTTTTT
D gene: TRBD1; V gene: TRBV9; J gene: TRBJ1-2; clone size: few; CDR3 protein: CASGSDRAEGYTF; CDR3 DNA: TGTGCCAGCGGGTCGGACAGGGCTGAGGGCTACACCTTC
D gene: TRBD2; V gene: TRBV4-2; J gene: TRBJ2-7; clone size: .; CDR3 protein: CASSGLAGAGYEQYF; CDR3 DNA: TGTGCCAGCAGCGGACTAGCGGGGGCCGGCTACGAGCAGTACTTC
D gene: TRBD1; V gene: TRBV14; J gene: TRBJ1-6; clone size: .; CDR3 protein: CASRPRQGPLHF; CDR3 DNA: TGTGCCAGCAGGCCTCGACAGGGTCCCCTCCACTTT
D gene: .; V gene: TRBV6-6; J gene: TRBJ1-5; clone size: .; CDR3 protein: CASADSSNQPQHF; CDR3 DNA: TGTGCCAGCGCCGACAGTAGCAATCAGCCCCAGCATTTT
D gene: .; V gene: TRBV18; J gene: TRBJ2-2; clone size: .; CDR3 protein: CASSAFSREYTGELFF; CDR3 DNA: TGTGCCAGCTCAGCCTTCAGCCGGGAGTACACCGGGGAGCTGTTTTTT
D gene: .; V gene: TRBV20-1; J gene: TRBJ2-3; clone size: once; CDR3 protein: CSAPGDTQYF; CDR3 DNA: TGCAGTGCCCCGGGAGATACGCAGTATTTT
D gene: .; V gene: TRBV9; J gene: TRBJ2-2; clone size: .; CDR3 protein: CASSVAGVTGELLF; CDR3 DNA: TGTGCCAGCAGCGTAGCTGGGGTCACCGGGGAGCTGCTTTTT
D gene: .; V gene: TRBV5-5; J gene: TRBJ1-3; clone size: .; CDR3 protein: CASTIAGSGNTIYF; CDR3 DNA: TGTGCCAGCACCATAGCGGGCTCTGGAAACACCATATATTTT
D gene: .; V gene: TRBV7-7; J gene: TRBJ1-1; clone size: .; CDR3 protein: CASSPWLGDTEAFF; CDR3 DNA: TGTGCTAGCAGCCCGTGGTTAGGGGACACTGAAGCTTTCTTT
D gene: .; V gene: TRBV7-6; J gene: TRBJ2-3; clone size: once; CDR3 protein: CASSPTEAPDTQYF; CDR3 DNA: TGTGCCAGCAGCCCGACGGAGGCCCCAGATACGCAGTATTTT
D gene: .; V gene: TRBV6-5; J gene: TRBJ2-7; clone size: .; CDR3 protein: CASSRTGTTYEQYF; CDR3 DNA: TGTGCCAGCAGCCGAACAGGGACGACCTACGAGCAGTACTTC
D gene: .; V gene: TRBV6-1; J gene: TRBJ2-6; clone size: few; CDR3 protein: CASSEVRGISSGANVLTF; CDR3 DNA: TGTGCCAGCAGTGAAGTTCGGGGGATATCCTCTGGGGCCAACGTCCTGACTTTC
D gene: TRBD2; V gene: TRBV5-5; J gene: TRBJ2-1; clone size: .; CDR3 protein: CASSLDGGAQNEQFF; CDR3 DNA: TGTGCCAGCAGCTTGGACGGGGGGGCTCAAAATGAGCAGTTCTTC
D gene: .; V gene: TRBV28; J gene: TRBJ2-2; clone size: .; CDR3 protein: CASSLTVLNTGELFF; CDR3 DNA: TGTGCCAGCAGTTTAACGGTGCTAAACACCGGGGAGCTGTTTTTT
D gene: .; V gene: TRBV5-6; J gene: TRBJ1-1; clone size: .; CDR3 protein: CASSLGGGDTEAFF; CDR3 DNA: TGTGCCAGCAGCTTGGGAGGGGGTGACACTGAAGCTTTCTTT
D gene: TRBD2; V gene: TRBV5-1; J gene: TRBJ2-7; clone size: few; CDR3 protein: CASSLGRGRAYLEQYF; CDR3 DNA: TGCGCCAGCAGCTTGGGACGCGGGAGGGCCTACCTCGAGCAGTACTTC
D gene: TRBD1; V gene: TRBV7-8; J gene: TRBJ1-1; clone size: .; CDR3 protein: CASKEGAGTEAFF; CDR3 DNA: TGTGCCAGCAAAGAGGGGGCCGGCACTGAAGCTTTCTTT
D gene: TRBD1; V gene: TRBV19; J gene: TRBJ1-5; clone size: few; CDR3 protein: CASTTGRVGNQPQHF; CDR3 DNA: TGTGCCAGTACGACAGGGCGGGTCGGCAATCAGCCCCAGCATTTT
D gene: .; V gene: TRBV7-9; J gene: TRBJ2-5; clone size: .; CDR3 protein: CASSLGPGNQETQYF; CDR3 DNA: TGTGCCAGCAGCTTAGGTCCAGGGAACCAAGAGACCCAGTACTTC
D gene: .; V gene: TRBV10-3; J gene: TRBJ1-1; clone size: .; CDR3 protein: CAIRGGHTEAFF; CDR3 DNA: TGTGCCATACGAGGGGGTCACACTGAAGCTTTCTTT
D gene: .; V gene: TRBV7-2; J gene: TRBJ1-5; clone size: few; CDR3 protein: CASSPGVREPQHF; CDR3 DNA: TGTGCCAGCAGTCCAGGGGTCCGGGAGCCCCAGCATTTT